This TCR beta chain was found in a study of blood T cell repertoires in COVID-19. About the study: Some COVID-19 samples were acute and others convalescent; all came from the United States, Italy and Spain.

Profiled with immunoSEQ multiplex PCR; TCRdb holds only in-frame clones, not every one. This sample has tens of thousands of clones; approximately 85% occur once, and the top ten carry roughly 8%. In this sample, this clone turned up once. The germline CDR1 and CDR2 sequences are SGHDT and YYEEEE. The CDR3 is 19 amino acids. V shed 0 bases and J 2 bases; nucleotides not matched to a gene: 7. Material for sequencing was peripheral blood. The rearrangement links TRBV5-6 to TRBJ2-6; TRBD1 agrees at 11 bases. This clonotype was sampled from a man over 45 with active COVID-19. The CDR3: CASSLVGGQGAAGANVLTF. The CDR3 DNA reads as TGTGCCAGCAGCTTGGTAGGTGGACAGGGGGCAGCTGGGGCCAACGTCCTGACTTTC.